The sequence of this T cell receptor (beta chain) was determined in a study of blood T cell repertoires in COVID-19. Study-level background: Sites in the United States, Italy and Spain provided acute and convalescent COVID-19 samples. The cDNA or gDNA used as material had been derived from T cells, B-cell-depleted T cells, or PBMCs.

V lost 8 bases and J 6 bases, leaving 13 bases between the germline ends. The CDR3 is made up of 12 amino acids. In the original processing: Reference gene primer amplification yielded estimated nucleated cell counts. Clones were read by immunoSEQ multiplex PCR, and TCRdb kept only the in-frame ones, dropping some. V, J and clone size are taken as reported in that table, and D and trimming were inferred from the DNA itself. The table lists roughly 180,000 clones, 86% of them singletons. V is TRBV12-3 or TRBV12-4 and J is TRBJ1-1, with D perhaps TRBD1 (6 bases). This TCR came from a man aged 18 to 29 with acute or convalescent COVID-19. Source material: peripheral blood. In DNA form, the CDR3 reads TGTGCCAGCGGTCAGGGGTGGGCTGAAGCTTTCTTT. This encodes CASGQGWAEAFF.